The clone carrying this T cell receptor (beta chain) was detected once. Its antigen is not identified. Noted time point: week 35, safety follow-up. Doses consisted of 300 ug of mutant IDH1 20-mer peptide each, paired with topical imiquimod. Profiled with immunoSEQ multiplex PCR; TCRdb holds only in-frame clones, not every one. The sample includes just over 65,000 clones, roughly 83% of them seen just once. Germline-derived CDR1 and CDR2 are SNHLY and FYNNEI. Trimming cost V 7 bases and J 4 bases, with 13 bases left between them. CDR3 size: 14 residues. The sample originates from a study of a mutant IDH1 vaccine in newly diagnosed glioma.

The chain has TRBV2 and TRBJ1-4, with D perhaps TRBD1 (5 bases). The sample here was PBMCs, taken from a glioma patient whose treatment included an IDH1 peptide vaccine. This receptor was obtained from a man between 18 and 29 years old with glioma. CDR3: CASKARVFNEKLFF. CDR3 in DNA: TGTGCCAGCAAGGCCAGGGTCTTTAATGAAAAACTGTTTTTT.